Sequencing of this TCR beta chain was carried out in a study of blood T cells in healthy people across ages. Whole-study results and caveats: No one knew whether donors had CMV, which possibly confounded expanded clonotype changes.

The sample holds one count of this clonotype. The target antigen is unknown. Primed by a sample-barcoded 5' primer and a J-beta primer mix, a second PCR proceeded for about 6 to 11 cycles. TCRdb reanalysed the 5' RACE reads using MiXCR and keeps one entry per CDR3 protein. The table has under 2,000,000 distinct CDR3 sequences, roughly 52% seen once; the top ten hold approximately 2.1%. The TCR sequence derives from a woman in her thirties or forties in good health. Sequenced sample: blood.

CDR3 region: CASGGPNEQFF. The CDR3 DNA sequence: TGTGCCAGCGGTGGGCCCAATGAGCAGTTCTTC. This chain links TRBV2 with TRBJ2-1; D unclear. Germline V gene sequence: CDR1 SNHLY, CDR2 FYNNEI. Trimming removed 8 bases at V and 6 bases at J, with 8 bases between. The CDR3 totals 11 residues.